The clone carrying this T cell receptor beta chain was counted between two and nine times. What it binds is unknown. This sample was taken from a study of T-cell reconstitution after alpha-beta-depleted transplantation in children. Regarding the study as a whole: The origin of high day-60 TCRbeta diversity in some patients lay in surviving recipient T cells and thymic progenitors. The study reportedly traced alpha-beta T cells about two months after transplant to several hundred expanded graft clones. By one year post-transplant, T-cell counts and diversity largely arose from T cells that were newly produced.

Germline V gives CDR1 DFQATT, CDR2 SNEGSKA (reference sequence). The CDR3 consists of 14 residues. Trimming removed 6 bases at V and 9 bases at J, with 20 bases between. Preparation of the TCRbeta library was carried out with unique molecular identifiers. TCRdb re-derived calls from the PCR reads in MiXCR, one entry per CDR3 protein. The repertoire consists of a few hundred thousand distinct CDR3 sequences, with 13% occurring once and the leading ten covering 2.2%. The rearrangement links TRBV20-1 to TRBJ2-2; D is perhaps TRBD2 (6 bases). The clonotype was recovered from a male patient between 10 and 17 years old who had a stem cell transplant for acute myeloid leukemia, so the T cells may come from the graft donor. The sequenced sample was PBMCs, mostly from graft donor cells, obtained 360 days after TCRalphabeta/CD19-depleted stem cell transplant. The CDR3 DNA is TGCAGTGCAAGCGCGGGGCCAGGTGTCCGGGAGCTGTTTTTT. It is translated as CSASAGPGVRELFF.